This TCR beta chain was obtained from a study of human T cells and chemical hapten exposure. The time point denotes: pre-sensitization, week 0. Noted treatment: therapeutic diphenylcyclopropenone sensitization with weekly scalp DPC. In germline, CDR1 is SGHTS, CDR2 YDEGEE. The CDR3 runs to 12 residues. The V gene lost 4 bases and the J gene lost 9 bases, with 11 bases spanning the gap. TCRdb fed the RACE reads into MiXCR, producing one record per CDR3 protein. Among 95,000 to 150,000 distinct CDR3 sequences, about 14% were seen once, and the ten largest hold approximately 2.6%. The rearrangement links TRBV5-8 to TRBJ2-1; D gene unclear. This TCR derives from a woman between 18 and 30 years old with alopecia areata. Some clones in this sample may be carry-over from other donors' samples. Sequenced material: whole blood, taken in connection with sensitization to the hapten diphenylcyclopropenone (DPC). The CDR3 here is CASSQDISEQFF. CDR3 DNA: TGTGCCAGCAGCCAAGATATCAGTGAGCAGTTCTTC.